This T cell receptor (beta chain) emerged from a study of neurological immune-mediated disorders. The method for making cDNA was 5'RACE, and it used 10-nucleotide random UMIs. TCRdb processed the 5' RACE reads anew with MiXCR; each CDR3 protein has one entry. The table shows 27,000 or so distinct CDR3 sequences, with around 21% occurring only once. This clonotype was found many times. Its matching antigen is unknown. The CDR3 runs 18 residues. Germline V lookup: CDR1 LGHNA, CDR2 YSLEER. Trimming took 4 bases from V and 2 from J; bases not matched to a gene: 14. Study-level results: Expansion of TCR clones was greatest in HTLV-1-associated myelopathy and smallest in multiple sclerosis, where it fell below that of healthy controls. The expanded clones of different subjects shared no CDR3 amino acid sequences (suggesting private repertoires in all groups).

The chain employs TRBV4-3 and TRBJ2-7; 10 nucleotides agree with TRBD1. The sequence was collected from a woman aged 60-70 years in good health. Specimen: PBMCs. The CDR3: CASSLRVAWDRGTYEQYF. CDR3 sequence (DNA): TGCGCCAGCAGCCTCCGGGTAGCGTGGGACAGGGGAACCTACGAGCAGTACTTC.